These 30 T cell receptor beta chains share one sample of origin, sequenced in a study of T cells after yellow fever vaccination. MiXCR was run by TCRdb on the 5' RACE reads, yielding one entry per CDR3 protein. Seen here are about 320,000 distinct CDR3 sequences, over 8.5% observed once, and the top ten hold less than 3.5%. Sequences were derived from CD4+ T cells sorted from PBMCs, sampled 45 days after the yellow fever booster vaccination. The receptors originated from a man between 18 and 35 years old who received the YFV17D yellow fever vaccine.

This sequence joins TRBV7-2 and TRBJ2-7; 8 bases map to TRBD2. Germline V gives CDR1 SGHTA, CDR2 FQGNSA. The junction had 7 bases not matched to a gene; V was cut back by 5 bases and J by 4 bases. The CDR3 has 14 amino acids. Written as DNA, the CDR3 is TGTGCCAGCAGCCCCCGGGGGGGCCCGTACGAGCAGTACTTC. Amino acids: CASSPRGGPYEQYF.

This chain uses TRBV19 with TRBJ2-7; 9 nucleotides agree with TRBD1. The germline V gene has CDR1 LNHDA and CDR2 SQIVND (reference sequence). This CDR3 region has 14 residues. Germline trimming cut 5 bases from V and 5 bases from J; bases unmatched to any gene: 7. The CDR3 sequence: CASSPRTGVNEQYF. The CDR3 DNA sequence: TGTGCCAGTAGTCCTCGGACAGGGGTGAACGAGCAGTACTTC.

The chain employs TRBV5-1 and TRBJ1-4; D is unclear. There are 14 residues in the CDR3. Trimming took off 3 bases at V and 4 bases at J, with 10 bases between the two ends. Per germline, CDR1 SGHRS and CDR2 YFSETQ. The CDR3 region has the DNA TGCGCCAGCAGCTCAGCGGGGTATAATGAAAAACTGTTTTTT. As protein: CASSSAGYNEKLFF.

This clonotype was picked up a small number of times. V is TRBV2 and J is TRBJ1-4; D is uncertain. Germline CDR1 and CDR2: SNHLY and FYNNEI. The CDR3 runs 12 residues. Trimming pared 4 bases from V and 8 bases from J, leaving 8 bases between. CDR3 loop: CASSVRWEKLFF. DNA of the CDR3: TGTGCCAGCAGTGTGCGTTGGGAAAAACTGTTTTTT.

This chain uses TRBV5-1 with TRBJ1-4, with D uncertain. CDR3 length: 14 amino acids. The V gene's germline CDR1 is SGHRS and CDR2 YFSETQ. Trimming cost V 1 base and J 8 bases, with 12 bases left between them. CDR3 DNA sequence: TGCGCCAGCAGCTTGAAAGTGGGTGGCGAAAAACTGTTTTTT. Its translation is CASSLKVGGEKLFF.

This clonotype was seen only a few times. The genes are TRBV15 and TRBJ1-5; 7 nucleotides agree with TRBD1. CDR3 size: 15 residues. Per germline, CDR1 LNHNV and CDR2 YYDKDF (reference sequence). After removal of 3 bases from V and 5 bases from J, the junction contained 7 bases not matched to a gene. This CDR3 is CATSSTGTDYQPQHF. In DNA, the CDR3 is TGTGCCACCAGCAGTACCGGGACAGATTATCAGCCCCAGCATTTT.

This clonotype was found a few times. The chain is built from TRBV6-1 and TRBJ2-7; D gene uncertain. The CDR3 spans 13 residues. Germline loops: CDR1 MNHNS, CDR2 SASEGT. V gave up 2 bases and J gave up 0 bases, with 5 bases separating them. The CDR3 is CASSEQFSYEQYF. The CDR3 region has the DNA TGTGCCAGCAGTGAACAGTTCTCCTACGAGCAGTACTTC.

In this sample, this clonotype turned up many times. The genes are TRBV12-3 or TRBV12-4 and TRBJ1-1; 7 bases are shared with TRBD1. This CDR3 has 20 residues. V was clipped by 3 bases and J by 9 bases; unmatched bases: 28. The CDR3 sequence: CASSLQGRFGATIQGVKAFF. The CDR3 DNA reads TGTGCCAGCAGTTTGCAGGGGCGATTTGGGGCTACTATCCAGGGGGTAAAAGCTTTCTTT.

There are many counts of this clonotype. The chain recombines TRBV10-3 with TRBJ1-1; D remains ambiguous. The CDR3 totals 11 residues. The germline gives CDR1 ENHRY, CDR2 SYGVKD. V lost 6 bases and J 1 base, leaving 3 bases between the germline ends. CDR3 residues: CAIRENTEAFF. CDR3 bases: TGTGCCATCAGGGAGAACACTGAAGCTTTCTTT.

J is TRBJ2-3 and V is TRBV19; D is undetermined. Trimming took 6 bases from V and 2 from J, leaving 15 bases between them. CDR1 and CDR2 (germline): LNHDA, SQIVND (reference sequence). The CDR3 is 15 residues long. The CDR3 reads CASRTAGTVTDTQYF. CDR3 bases: TGTGCCAGTAGGACCGCCGGCACGGTCACAGATACGCAGTATTTT.

Many counts were recorded for this clonotype. CDR3: CASSVETGYGYTF. Written as DNA, the CDR3 is TGTGCCAGCAGCGTAGAGACAGGCTATGGCTACACCTTC. This chain uses TRBV9 with TRBJ1-2, with a tentative D call TRBD1 (6 bases). Trimming shortened V by 0 bases and J by 4 bases, and 7 bases separated the two germline ends. This CDR3 is built from 13 residues. Germline CDR1 and CDR2: SGDLS and YYNGEE.

The sample holds a few counts of this clonotype. The chain has TRBV28 and TRBJ2-5; D is possibly TRBD1 (5 bases). Trimming stripped 6 bases from V and 7 bases from J, with 21 bases between. The CDR3 has 15 residues. The germline gives CDR1 MDHEN, CDR2 SYDVKM. The CDR3 sequence is CASSSHTRQFMTQYF. As DNA, the CDR3 is TGTGCCAGCAGCTCCCATACCCGACAGTTTATGACCCAGTACTTC.

The table lists this clonotype with a few counts. The chain couples TRBV18 to TRBJ1-1, with 9 bases matching TRBD1. Germline V CDR1 and CDR2: KGHSH, LQKENI. V was clipped by 6 bases and J by 8 bases; unmatched bases: 10. This CDR3 comprises 14 residues. The CDR3 region is CASSRDRVNSEAFF. The CDR3 DNA is TGTGCCAGCTCGCGGGACAGGGTAAATTCCGAAGCTTTCTTT. Full variable domain (remainder filled in from reference TRBV18 and TRBJ1-1): NAGVMQNPRHLVRRRGQEARLRCSPMKGHSHVYWYRQLPEEGLKFMVYLQKENIIDESGMPKERFSAEFPKEGPSILRIQQVVRGDSAAYFCASSRDRVNSEAFFGQGTRLTVV.

This clonotype has just a few counts. The rearrangement joins TRBV7-9 to TRBJ2-3; D gene unclear. The CDR3 covers 16 residues. V dropped 0 bases and J dropped 7 bases, with 17 bases sitting between them. Per germline, CDR1 SEHNR and CDR2 FQNEAQ (reference sequence). CDR3 nucleotides: TGTGCCAGCAGCTTAGCGAGGAAAAAAGGAACCTATACGCAGTATTTT. It encodes CASSLARKKGTYTQYF.

This clonotype was observed a few times. The chain couples TRBV5-1 to TRBJ2-5; TRBD1 agrees at 7 bases. The germline V gene has CDR1 SGHRS and CDR2 YFSETQ. The CDR3 extends over 14 amino acids. J was trimmed by 3 bases and V by 4 bases; bases with no gene match: 6. CDR3 in DNA: TGCGCCAGCAGCGCCGGACAGGAGAAAGAGACCCAGTACTTC. It is translated as CASSAGQEKETQYF.

In its sample, this clonotype was seen a few times. This chain joins TRBV7-2 and TRBJ2-3, with TRBD2 identical over 12 bases. The CDR3 spans 18 residues. The ends lost 5 bases at V and 0 bases at J; junction bases unmatched: 9. Looked up from germline, CDR1 is SGHTA and CDR2 is FQGNSA. Here the CDR3 reads CASSRRLAGVTSTDTQYF. The CDR3 nucleotides are TGTGCCAGCAGCCGACGACTAGCGGGGGTTACTAGCACAGATACGCAGTATTTT.

About this clonotype itself: A junction boundary mismatches the germline segment, possibly from a read error. The chain carries TRBV12-3 or TRBV12-4 and TRBJ2-5, with D possibly being TRBD2 (5 bases). This CDR3 is built from 13 residues. CDR3 sequence: CASSVAREETQYF. CDR3 coding DNA: TGTGCCAGCAGTGTAGCGAGGGAAGAGACCCAGTACTTC.

The gene calls are TRBV18 and TRBJ1-4, with D maybe TRBD1 (6 bases). Trimming pared 1 base from V and 5 bases from J, leaving 14 bases between. Germline V CDR1 and CDR2: KGHSH, LQKENI. The CDR3 is 16 amino acids. The CDR3 sequence: CASSPRDTDGNEKLFF. In DNA, the CDR3 is TGTGCCAGCTCACCACGGGACACCGACGGGAATGAAAAACTGTTTTTT.

This clonotype was seen a handful of times. The chain recombines TRBV6-2 or TRBV6-3 with TRBJ1-3, with no clear D. Germline CDR1 and CDR2: MNHEY and SVGEGT. The CDR3 runs to 11 residues. V lost 6 bases to trimming and J lost 4 bases, with 4 bases between them. The CDR3 spells CASRDGNTIYF. The CDR3 nucleotides read TGTGCCAGCAGAGACGGAAACACCATATATTTT.

This clonotype was observed a few times. V gene TRBV11-3 combines with J gene TRBJ2-2; TRBD1 matches 9 bases. V trimming: 2 bases; J trimming: 6 bases; junction bases outside the gene matches: 7. This CDR3 comprises 16 residues. The V gene's germline CDR1 is SGHNT and CDR2 YENEEA. CDR3 in DNA: TGTGCCAGCAGCTTACGGGGGACAGGGTTTCCCGGGGAGCTGTTTTTT. Its translation is CASSLRGTGFPGELFF.

This clonotype came up a few times. V gene TRBV7-9 combines with J gene TRBJ2-5, with TRBD1 matching over 10 bases. Per germline, CDR1 SEHNR and CDR2 FQNEAQ (reference sequence). Trimming cost V 5 bases and J 5 bases; bases outside gene matches: 8. The CDR3 loop spans 15 amino acids. The chain's CDR3 is CASSPTGTGVETQYF. CDR3 DNA: TGTGCCAGCAGCCCTACGGGGACAGGGGTGGAGACCCAGTACTTC.

The gene calls are TRBV28 and TRBJ2-5; weak D call: TRBD2 (6 bases). Germline CDR1 reads MDHEN; CDR2 reads SYDVKM. This CDR3 has 17 residues. The germline V and J ends were trimmed by 9 bases and 2 bases, with 25 bases remaining between them. The CDR3 here is CASSGRRDRNMQETQYF. CDR3 nucleotides: TGTGCCAGTTCGGGACGGCGGGACCGGAATATGCAAGAGACCCAGTACTTC. Using reference TRBV28 and TRBJ2-5 for the parts outside the CDR3, the full variable domain is DVKVTQSSRYLVKRTGEKVFLECVQDMDHENMFWYRQDPGLGLRLIYFSYDVKMKEKGDIPEGYSVSREKKERFSLILESASTNQTSMYLCASSGRRDRNMQETQYFGPGTRLLVL.

The J gene is TRBJ1-5, the V gene TRBV20-1; TRBD1 matches 7 bases. The germline V gene has CDR1 DFQATT and CDR2 SNEGSKA (reference sequence). This CDR3 contains 13 residues. Losses at the gene ends were 3 bases for V and 5 bases for J; bases not matched to a gene: 4. The CDR3, as DNA: TGCAGTGCTAGCGCAGACAGGGATCAGCCCCAGCATTTT. It is translated as CSASADRDQPQHF.

This rearrangement joins TRBV10-3 to TRBJ2-5, with TRBD2 matching over 8 bases. The CDR3 sequence is 14 residues long. V shed 2 bases, J shed 5 bases, and the junction held 4 bases outside the gene matches. Germline-derived CDR1 and CDR2 are ENHRY and SYGVKD. CDR3 region: CAISERGGQETQYF. The CDR3 nucleotides read TGTGCCATCAGTGAGCGGGGGGGCCAGGAGACCCAGTACTTC.

This chain links TRBV7-2 with TRBJ2-7; 8 nucleotides match TRBD1. The CDR3 is 14 residues long. CDR1 is SGHTA and CDR2 is FQGNSA in the germline V gene. V shed 2 bases, J shed 4 bases, and the junction held 4 bases outside the gene matches. This chain's CDR3 is CASSLRQGWYEQYF. The CDR3 DNA reads as TGTGCCAGCAGCTTAAGACAGGGGTGGTACGAGCAGTACTTC.

This clonotype has just a few counts. The V and J genes are TRBV10-3 and TRBJ2-3; the match to TRBD2 covers 7 bases. Looked up from germline, CDR1 is ENHRY and CDR2 is SYGVKD. The junction had 6 bases not matched to a gene; V was cut back by 5 bases and J by 4 bases. The CDR3 is 14 residues long. CDR3 bases: TGTGCCATCAGTAGGGAGGGAGGGGCAGATACGCAGTATTTT. Translating gives CAISREGGADTQYF.

The chain combines TRBV20-1 with TRBJ1-1, with TRBD1 matching over 7 bases. The germline CDR1 and CDR2 sequences are DFQATT and SNEGSKA (reference sequence). The V segment lost 6 bases and the J segment 5 bases; nucleotides outside the gene matches: 9. The CDR3 covers 13 residues. CDR3 bases: TGCAGTGCAAAGGACAGGCAATTGACTGAAGCTTTCTTT. It translates to CSAKDRQLTEAFF.

This clonotype was detected many times. The rearrangement links TRBV12-3 or TRBV12-4 to TRBJ1-1; 7 nucleotides align to TRBD1. CDR3 length: 17 residues. After removal of 5 bases from V and 0 bases from J, the junction contained 12 bases not matched to a gene. The CDR3 region is CASSVGQLLPMNTEAFF. In DNA form, the CDR3 reads TGTGCCAGCAGTGTGGGACAGCTACTTCCTATGAACACTGAAGCTTTCTTT.

This clonotype has only a few counts. The V and J genes are TRBV18 and TRBJ2-7, with TRBD1 matching over 11 bases. In germline, CDR1 is KGHSH, CDR2 LQKENI. V shed 5 bases and J 5 bases; nucleotides not matched to a gene: 8. The CDR3 loop spans 15 amino acids. CDR3: CASSKWGQGENEQYF. CDR3 bases: TGTGCCAGCTCAAAATGGGGACAGGGGGAGAACGAGCAGTACTTC.

This clonotype was seen many times. At one of its ends the junction is not consistent with the germline gene, which may arise from a read error. This rearrangement joins TRBV6-5 to TRBJ1-5; D unclear. CDR1 is MNHEY and CDR2 is SVGAGI in the germline V gene. This CDR3 spans 13 amino acids. As DNA, the CDR3 is TGTGCCAGCAGTCAGGACCGGACTCAGACCCAGCATTTT. As protein: CASSQDRTQTQHF.